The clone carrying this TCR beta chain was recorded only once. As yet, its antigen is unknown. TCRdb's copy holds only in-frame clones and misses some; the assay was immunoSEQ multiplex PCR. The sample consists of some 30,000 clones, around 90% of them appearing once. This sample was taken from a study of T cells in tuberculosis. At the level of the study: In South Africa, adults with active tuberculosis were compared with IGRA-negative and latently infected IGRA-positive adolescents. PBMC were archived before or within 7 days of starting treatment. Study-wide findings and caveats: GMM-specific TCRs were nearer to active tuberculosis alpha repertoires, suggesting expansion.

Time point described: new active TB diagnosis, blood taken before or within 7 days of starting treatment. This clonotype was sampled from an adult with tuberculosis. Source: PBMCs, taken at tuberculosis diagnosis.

The CDR3 loop is CASSFRDSNTEAFF. In DNA, the CDR3 is TGTGCCAGCAGCTTCCGGGACTCGAACACTGAAGCTTTCTTT. The chain links TRBV7-8 to TRBJ1-1, with a possible D match to TRBD1 (5 bases). Germline V CDR1 and CDR2: SGHVS, FQNEAQ. Trimming stripped 3 bases from V and 1 base from J, with 9 bases between. The CDR3 loop spans 14 amino acids.